A selection of T cell receptor beta chains follows, all from one sample in a study of shared clonotypes between healthy human individuals. This table comes from immunoSEQ multiplex PCR, and its TCRdb copy is limited to in-frame clones, with some not included. The sample comprises approximately 1.4 million clones, 95% to 99% of which are singletons, and about 0.45% rests with the top ten. Sequenced sample: naive CD4+ T cells sorted from blood. Receptor source: a man aged 25 to 45 in good health. Both conserved end residues are part of each CDR3. The D gene is left open where the match is weak. Some rows mark clone size as missing; the rest say once, few, many or name a class of expanded clone.

.	.	TRBV30	TRBJ1-1	CAWRMTGNTEAFF	TGTGCCTGGAGGATGACAGGGAACACTGAAGCTTTCTTT
.	once	TRBV4-1	TRBJ2-2	CASSQALDRNTGELFF	TGCGCCAGCAGCCAGGCCCTGGACAGGAACACCGGGGAGCTGTTTTTT
TRBD1	.	TRBV30	TRBJ1-3	CACDRVRGNTIYF	TGTGCCTGTGACAGGGTCCGTGGAAACACCATATATTTT
.	.	TRBV5-3	TRBJ2-3	CASSPRADTQYF	TGTGCCAGCAGCCCTAGGGCAGATACGCAGTATTTT
.	.	TRBV7-2	TRBJ2-3	CASSLGALGGRATDTQYF	TGTGCCAGCAGCTTAGGGGCCTTGGGGGGTCGGGCCACAGATACGCAGTATTTT
.	.	TRBV5-1	TRBJ2-1	CASGHLGDGEQFF	TGCGCCAGCGGCCACCTTGGGGACGGTGAGCAGTTCTTC
.	.	TRBV27	TRBJ2-7	CASSRGGRTYEQYF	TGTGCCAGCAGTAGGGGCGGGCGTACCTACGAGCAGTACTTC
TRBD2	.	TRBV5-1	TRBJ2-5	CASSLAGLQETQYF	TGCGCCAGCAGCTTAGCGGGACTCCAAGAGACCCAGTACTTC
TRBD2	.	TRBV28	TRBJ2-1	CASSQLLAGVQFF	TGTGCCAGCAGCCAACTACTAGCGGGAGTGCAGTTCTTC
TRBD2	.	TRBV7-3	TRBJ2-7	CASSFRAGELGEQYF	TGTGCCAGCAGCTTCAGAGCGGGAGAATTGGGGGAGCAGTACTTC
TRBD1	.	TRBV19	TRBJ1-1	CASSARQGNTEAFF	TGTGCCAGTAGTGCCCGACAGGGGAACACTGAAGCTTTCTTT
TRBD1	.	TRBV5-5	TRBJ2-1	CASSLGGTGRQFF	TGTGCCAGCAGCTTGGGTGGGACAGGGCGGCAGTTCTTC
TRBD1	.	TRBV5-6	TRBJ1-2	CASSSKPGDREERNGYTF	TGTGCCAGCAGCTCAAAGCCAGGGGACAGGGAAGAAAGAAATGGCTACACCTTC
.	.	TRBV10-3	TRBJ1-1	CAISEEGGVTEAFF	TGTGCCATCAGTGAGGAGGGGGGCGTCACTGAAGCTTTCTTT
.	.	TRBV19	TRBJ1-2	CASSIQTDYGYTF	TGTGCCAGTAGTATTCAAACGGATTATGGCTACACCTTC
.	.	TRBV7-8	TRBJ1-1	CASSYGQLGTEAFF	TGTGCCAGCAGCTATGGACAGCTGGGCACTGAAGCTTTCTTT
.	.	TRBV7-6	TRBJ1-1	CASSSPLVGEAFF	TGTGCCAGCAGCTCCCCTTTGGTGGGTGAAGCTTTCTTT
.	.	TRBV9	TRBJ1-2	CASSVDRGRLGGYTF	TGTGCCAGCAGCGTAGACCGGGGGCGTCTGGGTGGCTACACCTTC
TRBD2	.	TRBV7-8	TRBJ2-7	CASSLRTSGRLVPYEQYF	TGTGCCAGCAGCCTAAGGACTAGCGGGAGGCTAGTCCCCTACGAGCAGTACTTC
.	.	TRBV29-1	TRBJ2-3	CSVEDRGRDTQYF	TGCAGCGTTGAAGATCGGGGGAGGGATACGCAGTATTTT
.	once	TRBV28	TRBJ1-1	CASSLLNGRLNTEAFF	TGTGCCAGCAGTTTACTTAACGGCAGACTGAACACTGAAGCTTTCTTT
.	.	TRBV5-1	TRBJ2-3	CASSSLPGPLTDTQYF	TGCGCCAGCAGCTCCCTACCGGGACCCCTGACAGATACGCAGTATTTT
TRBD1	once	TRBV15	TRBJ1-4	CATSVGTVNEKLFF	TGTGCCACCAGCGTCGGGACAGTTAATGAAAAACTGTTTTTT
.	.	TRBV7-9	TRBJ1-1	CASSLDRGAFF	TGTGCCAGCAGCTTAGACCGAGGAGCTTTCTTT
TRBD2	.	TRBV5-6	TRBJ2-7	CASSLGLGRFYEQYF	TGTGCCAGCAGCCTCGGACTAGGACGTTTCTACGAGCAGTACTTC
.	.	TRBV9	TRBJ2-7	CASSVATGYYEQYF	TGTGCCAGCAGCGTAGCGACAGGATACTACGAGCAGTACTTC
TRBD1	.	TRBV10-3	TRBJ2-7	CVISDRTPTGYEQYF	TGTGTCATCAGTGATCGGACTCCGACAGGGTACGAGCAGTACTTC
.	.	TRBV29-1	TRBJ2-5	CSVSPGTQYF	TGCAGCGTTTCCCCTGGGACCCAGTACTTC
TRBD1	once	TRBV2	TRBJ2-2	CASSRDRTGELFF	TGTGCCAGCAGTAGGGACAGAACCGGGGAGCTGTTTTTT
.	.	TRBV6-5	TRBJ1-2	CASSDRSWGGYTF	TGTGCCAGCAGTGACCGCTCTTGGGGCGGCTACACCTTC
.	.	TRBV6-6	TRBJ1-1	CASSPPGPEQAFF	TGTGCCAGCAGTCCCCCGGGCCCCGAACAAGCTTTCTTT
TRBD1	.	TRBV7-9	TRBJ2-5	CASRWTGAEETQYF	TGTGCCAGCCGATGGACAGGGGCGGAAGAGACCCAGTACTTC
.	once	TRBV7-8	TRBJ2-1	CASSPRDFYNEQFF	TGTGCCAGCAGCCCGCGGGACTTCTACAATGAGCAGTTCTTC
TRBD1	.	TRBV5-5	TRBJ2-3	CASSAAGGQYF	TGTGCCAGCAGCGCGGCAGGGGGGCAGTATTTT
.	.	TRBV11-2	TRBJ2-2	CASSVRAWNGELFF	TGTGCCAGCAGCGTCAGGGCTTGGAACGGGGAGCTGTTTTTT
.	.	TRBV6-6	TRBJ2-1	CASSYSLDNEQFF	TGTGCCAGCAGTTACTCACTTGACAATGAGCAGTTCTTC
.	.	TRBV28	TRBJ1-5	CASSFFWRVSNQPQHF	TGTGCCAGCAGTTTCTTCTGGAGGGTAAGCAATCAGCCCCAGCATTTT
TRBD2	.	TRBV7-2	TRBJ2-1	CASSYSGGSSYNEQFF	TGTGCCAGCAGCTATAGCGGGGGGAGCTCCTACAATGAGCAGTTCTTC
TRBD1	.	TRBV28	TRBJ2-7	CASTRQGAGYEQYF	TGTGCCAGCACCCGACAGGGGGCCGGTTACGAGCAGTACTTC
TRBD1	.	TRBV27	TRBJ2-2	CATHRRQGHTGELFF	TGTGCCACCCACCGCCGACAGGGACACACCGGGGAGCTGTTTTTT
.	.	TRBV4-1	TRBJ1-1	CASSPGFGEAFF	TGCGCCAGCAGCCCAGGATTTGGAGAAGCTTTCTTT
.	.	TRBV6-1	TRBJ2-3	CASSGPMGLPTDTQYF	TGTGCCAGCAGTGGACCAATGGGACTTCCCACAGATACGCAGTATTTT